Listed here is a single T cell receptor (beta chain). Only in-frame clones appear in the TCRdb table, and some are missing; sequencing was by immunoSEQ multiplex PCR. The sample holds more than 85,000 clones, 72% seen once. This sample was taken from a study of blood T cell repertoires in COVID-19. Study-level background: Acute-phase and convalescent COVID-19 samples originated in the United States, Italy and Spain. PBMCs, B-cell-depleted T cells, or T cells were the source of the cDNA or gDNA that made up the material.

The CDR3 covers 13 residues. Germline V gene lookup returns CDR1 SGHNT and CDR2 YYREEE (reference sequence). V was shortened by 1 base and J by 5 bases, with 9 bases between the two germline ends. This TCR derives from a woman aged 55 to 70 with acute or convalescent COVID-19. The sample was peripheral blood. The V and J genes are TRBV5-4 and TRBJ1-2; a possible D gene is TRBD1 (6 bases). CDR3 in DNA: TGTGCCAGCAGCTTGATGGACAGATATGGCTACACCTTC. Its protein is CASSLMDRYGYTF.